This T cell receptor beta chain was found in a study of shared clonotypes between healthy human individuals. Study-wide points: Depth of sequencing was expected to influence donor clonotype sharing.

The donor population consisted of healthy HIV-negative adults with no recent acute infections or vaccinations. CD4+ cells underwent separation, giving CD45RA+ naive and CD45RA-negative memory subsets. This CDR3 is 15 amino acids long. The V end lost 4 bases, the J end lost 4 bases, and 17 bases lay between the germline ends. The germline V gene encodes CDR1 SGHDT and CDR2 YYEEEE. The table came from immunoSEQ multiplex PCR; TCRdb's copy has only in-frame clones and leaves some out. This sample has a few million clones, with roughly 95% found just once. Details on this clone: Its target is not known.

This clonotype was obtained from a man younger than 35 in good health. The specimen sequenced was naive CD4+ T cells sorted from blood. Subset of the sample: CD45RA+ positively selected. V and J are TRBV5-6 and TRBJ1-2; a possible D gene is TRBD1 (5 bases). CDR3 amino acids: CASSPAGRDGYGYTF. CDR3 nucleotides: TGTGCCAGCAGCCCTGCAGGGAGGGACGGCTATGGCTACACCTTC.